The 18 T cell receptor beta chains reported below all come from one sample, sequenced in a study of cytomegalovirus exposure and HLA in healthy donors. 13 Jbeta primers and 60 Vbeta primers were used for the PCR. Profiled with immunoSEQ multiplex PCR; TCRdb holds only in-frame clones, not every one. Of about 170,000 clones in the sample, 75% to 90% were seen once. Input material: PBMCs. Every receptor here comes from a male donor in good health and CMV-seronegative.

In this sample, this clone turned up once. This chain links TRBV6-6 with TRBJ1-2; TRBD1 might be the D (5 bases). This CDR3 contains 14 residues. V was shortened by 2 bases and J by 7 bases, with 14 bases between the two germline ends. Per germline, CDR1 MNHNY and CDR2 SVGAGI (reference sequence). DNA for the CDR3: TGTGCCAGCAGTTACACAGGAGGGAGATTTGGCTACACCTTC. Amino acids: CASSYTGGRFGYTF.

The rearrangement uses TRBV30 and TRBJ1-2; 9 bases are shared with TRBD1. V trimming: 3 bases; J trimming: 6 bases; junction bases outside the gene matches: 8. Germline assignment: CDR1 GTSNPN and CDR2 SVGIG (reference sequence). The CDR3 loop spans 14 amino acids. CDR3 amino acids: CAWREQGAWDGYTF. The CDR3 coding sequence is TGTGCCTGGAGGGAACAGGGGGCATGGGATGGCTACACCTTC.

The CDR3 DNA sequence: TGTGCCAGTAGTACTCGGGGATTAGATACGCAGTATTTT. This gives the protein CASSTRGLDTQYF. V gene TRBV19 combines with J gene TRBJ2-3; TRBD2 might be the D (5 bases). Per the germline V gene, CDR1 is LNHDA and CDR2 is SQIVND (reference sequence). This CDR3 has 13 residues. With 4 bases removed from V and 5 bases from J, the gap between germline ends came to 10 bases. The full variable domain, rest sourced from reference TRBV19 and TRBJ2-3, is DGGITQSPKYLFRKEGQNVTLSCEQNLNHDAMYWYRQDPGQGLRLIYYSQIVNDFQKGDIAEGYSVSREKKESFPLTVTSAQKNPTAFYLCASSTRGLDTQYFGPGTRLTVL.

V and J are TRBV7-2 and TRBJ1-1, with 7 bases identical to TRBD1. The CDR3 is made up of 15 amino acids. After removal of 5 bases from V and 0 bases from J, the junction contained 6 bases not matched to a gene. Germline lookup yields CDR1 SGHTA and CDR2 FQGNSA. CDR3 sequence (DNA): TGTGCCAGCAGCGTTACCGACAGGGTGAACACTGAAGCTTTCTTT. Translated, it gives CASSVTDRVNTEAFF.

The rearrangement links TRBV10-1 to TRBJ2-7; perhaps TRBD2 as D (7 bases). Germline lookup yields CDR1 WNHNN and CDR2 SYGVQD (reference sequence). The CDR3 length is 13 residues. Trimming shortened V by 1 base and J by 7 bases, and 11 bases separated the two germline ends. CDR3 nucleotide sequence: TGCGCCAGCAGTGAGTTAAGGGGGGGAGAGCAGTACTTC. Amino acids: CASSELRGGEQYF.

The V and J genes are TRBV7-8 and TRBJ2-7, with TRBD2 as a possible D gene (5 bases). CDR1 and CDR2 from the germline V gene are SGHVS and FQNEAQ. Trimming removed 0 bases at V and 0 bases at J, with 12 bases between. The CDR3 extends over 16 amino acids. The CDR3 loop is CASSLARDYSSYEQYF. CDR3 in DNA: TGTGCCAGCAGCTTAGCGCGCGACTACAGCTCCTACGAGCAGTACTTC.

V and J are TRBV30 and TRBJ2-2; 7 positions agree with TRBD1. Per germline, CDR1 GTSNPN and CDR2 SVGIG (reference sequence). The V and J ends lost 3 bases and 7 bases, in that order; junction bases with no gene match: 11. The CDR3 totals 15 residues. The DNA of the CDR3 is TGTGCCTGGAGAGAGAGGGGGCGCGCGGACGGGGAGCTGTTTTTT. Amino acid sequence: CAWRERGRADGELFF.

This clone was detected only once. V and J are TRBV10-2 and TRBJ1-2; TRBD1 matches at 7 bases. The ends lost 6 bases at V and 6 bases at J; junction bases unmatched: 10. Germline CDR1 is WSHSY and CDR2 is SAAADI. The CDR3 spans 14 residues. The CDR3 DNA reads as TGCGCCAGCAGCCCCCGGACAGGTATCCATGGCTACACCTTC. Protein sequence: CASSPRTGIHGYTF.

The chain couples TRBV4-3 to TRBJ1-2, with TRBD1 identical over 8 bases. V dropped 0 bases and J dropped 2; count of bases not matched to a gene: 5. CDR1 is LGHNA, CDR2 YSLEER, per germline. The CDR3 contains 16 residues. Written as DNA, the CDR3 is TGCGCCAGCAGCCAAGACCCCGGGACAGGAAACTATGGCTACACCTTC. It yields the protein CASSQDPGTGNYGYTF.

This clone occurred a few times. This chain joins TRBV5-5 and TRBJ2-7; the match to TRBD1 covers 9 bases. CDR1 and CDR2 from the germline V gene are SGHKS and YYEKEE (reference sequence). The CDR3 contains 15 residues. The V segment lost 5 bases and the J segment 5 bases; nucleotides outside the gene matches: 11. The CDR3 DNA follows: TGTGCCAGCAGTCCGCACAGGGGGCGCTTGGACGAGCAGTACTTC. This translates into CASSPHRGRLDEQYF.

Here the CDR3 DNA reads TGTGCCAGCTCCCAATCCCAACCCAGGGACACTGAAGCTTTCTTT. Translated, it gives CASSQSQPRDTEAFF. The V call is TRBV18, the J call TRBJ1-1; possible D gene TRBD1, 5 bases. With 6 bases removed from V and 3 bases from J, the gap between germline ends came to 17 bases. Looked up from germline, CDR1 is KGHSH and CDR2 is LQKENI. The CDR3 length is 15 residues.

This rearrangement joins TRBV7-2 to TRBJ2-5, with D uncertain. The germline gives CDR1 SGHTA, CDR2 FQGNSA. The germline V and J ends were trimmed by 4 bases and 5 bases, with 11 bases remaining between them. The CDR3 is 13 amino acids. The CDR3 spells CASSSRVVETQYF. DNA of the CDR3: TGTGCCAGCAGCTCCCGGGTTGTCGAGACCCAGTACTTC.

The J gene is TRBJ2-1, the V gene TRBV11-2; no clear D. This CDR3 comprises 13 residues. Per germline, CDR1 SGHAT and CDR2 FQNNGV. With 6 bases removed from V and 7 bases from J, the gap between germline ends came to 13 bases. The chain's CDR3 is CASSTWALNEQFF. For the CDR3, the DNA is TGTGCCAGCAGTACATGGGCCCTTAATGAGCAGTTCTTC.

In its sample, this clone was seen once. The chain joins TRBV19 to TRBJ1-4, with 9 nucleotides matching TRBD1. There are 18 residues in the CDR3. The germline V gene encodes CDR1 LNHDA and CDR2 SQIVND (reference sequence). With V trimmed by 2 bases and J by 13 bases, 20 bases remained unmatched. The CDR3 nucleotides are TGTGCCAGTAGTATAAAGGGGGGACAGGGCAGGTCCTACGGAAGACTGTTTTTT. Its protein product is CASSIKGGQGRSYGRLFF.

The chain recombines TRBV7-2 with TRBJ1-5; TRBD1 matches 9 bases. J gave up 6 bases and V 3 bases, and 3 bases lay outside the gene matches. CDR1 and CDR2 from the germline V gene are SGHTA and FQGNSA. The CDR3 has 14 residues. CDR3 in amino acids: CASSFGTGFQPQHF. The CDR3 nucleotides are TGTGCCAGCAGCTTCGGGACAGGGTTTCAGCCCCAGCATTTT.

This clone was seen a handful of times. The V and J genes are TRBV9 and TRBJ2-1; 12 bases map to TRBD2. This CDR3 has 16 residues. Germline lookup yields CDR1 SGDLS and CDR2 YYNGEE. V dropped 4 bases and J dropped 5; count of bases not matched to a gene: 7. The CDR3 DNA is TGTGCCAGCAGCCCTCTAGCGGGGGGGCCAAACAATGAGCAGTTCTTC. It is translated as CASSPLAGGPNNEQFF. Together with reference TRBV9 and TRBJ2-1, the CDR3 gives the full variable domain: DSGVTQTPKHLITATGQRVTLRCSPRSGDLSVYWYQQSLDQGLQFLIQYYNGEERAKGNILERFSAQQFPDLHSELNLSSLELGDSALYFCASSPLAGGPNNEQFFGPGTRLTVL.

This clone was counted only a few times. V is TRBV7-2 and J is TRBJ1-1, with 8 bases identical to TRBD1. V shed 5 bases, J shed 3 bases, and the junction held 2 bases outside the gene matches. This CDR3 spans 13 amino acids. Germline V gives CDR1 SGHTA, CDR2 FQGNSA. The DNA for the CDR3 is TGTGCCAGCAGCAAGGACAGGGACACTGAAGCTTTCTTT. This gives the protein CASSKDRDTEAFF.

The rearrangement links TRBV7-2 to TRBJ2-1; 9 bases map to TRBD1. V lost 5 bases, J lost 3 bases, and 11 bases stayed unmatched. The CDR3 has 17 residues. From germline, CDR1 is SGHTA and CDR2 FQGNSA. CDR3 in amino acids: CASSEKWGTGIYNEQFF. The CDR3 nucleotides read TGTGCCAGCAGCGAGAAGTGGGGGACAGGGATCTACAATGAGCAGTTCTTC.